The T cell receptor beta chain described here comes from a study of CD8 T cells in Susac syndrome. Study-wide results and caveats: The study acknowledged a relatively small number of individuals in its TCR sequencing and HLA analysis.

TCR beta sequences were obtained from blood CD8+ and CD4+ T cells. TEMRA cells were FACS-enriched, unlike CD8+ and CD4+ T cells, which were negatively isolated. RNA totalling about 0.45 to 1 ug underwent reverse transcription with random hexamers. TCR beta CDR3 was amplified by immunoSEQ multiplex PCR. This amplification extended across 54 Vbeta and 13 Jbeta segments. In TCRdb, the immunoSEQ multiplex PCR reads were re-called with MiXCR into one record per CDR3 protein. The sample yields 140,000 or so distinct CDR3 sequences, approximately 95% seen once. Concerning this clonotype: Its matching antigen is unknown.

The receptor was isolated from a human donor with multiple sclerosis. Sequenced material: CD4+ T cells from PBMCs.

The CDR3 protein is CSVEKDRDNEAFF. The CDR3 DNA follows: TGCAGCGTTGAAAAAGACAGGGATAACGAAGCTTTCTTT. The genes are TRBV29-1 and TRBJ1-1; 7 nucleotides agree with TRBD1. Germline V gene sequence: CDR1 SQVTM, CDR2 ANQGSEA. J lost 8 bases, V lost 2 bases, and 8 bases had no gene match. This CDR3 has 13 residues.